Following are 22 T cell receptor beta chains from one sample sequenced in a study of T cell responses to AZD1222 COVID-19 vaccine. Only in-frame clones appear in the TCRdb table, and some are missing; sequencing was by immunoSEQ multiplex PCR. The data contain about 180,000 clones, about 89% of them seen just once; the ten biggest clones take up 1.5% to 2%. The starting material was peripheral blood, obtained on day 0 of AZD1222 vaccination. Every receptor here comes from an adult in good health.

The chain has TRBV18 and TRBJ1-3; no clear D gene. This CDR3 has 14 residues. Per the germline V gene, CDR1 is KGHSH and CDR2 is LQKENI. V lost 3 bases and J lost 1, with 7 bases in between. CDR3 sequence (DNA): TGTGCCAGCTCACCGCCAGCATCTGGAAACACCATATATTTT. It is translated as CASSPPASGNTIYF.

The rearrangement links TRBV9 to TRBJ2-2; TRBD1 matches 8 bases. The CDR3 spans 16 residues. From germline, CDR1 is SGDLS and CDR2 YYNGEE. Trimming cost V 3 bases and J 7 bases; bases outside gene matches: 11. DNA of the CDR3: TGTGCCAGCAGCGGCACCCAGGGGGCTTTGGGCGGGGAGCTGTTTTTT. It yields the protein CASSGTQGALGGELFF.

The rearrangement links TRBV30 to TRBJ1-1; D remains unclear. The V gene's germline CDR1 is GTSNPN and CDR2 SVGIG (reference sequence). This CDR3 is built from 14 residues. Trimming shortened V by 1 base and J by 5 bases, and 14 bases separated the two germline ends. The CDR3 nucleotides are TGTGCCTGGAGTGCCCCCGGTGAAAGAACTGAAGCTTTCTTT. This gives the protein CAWSAPGERTEAFF.

The V call is TRBV6-2 or TRBV6-3, the J call TRBJ2-7; 7 positions match TRBD2. This CDR3 is built from 15 residues. CDR1 is MNHEY, CDR2 SVGEGT, per germline. The V and J ends lost 2 bases and 5 bases, in that order; junction bases with no gene match: 9. As DNA, the CDR3 is TGTGCCAGCAGTTACCTCGGGTGGGAGGGAGACGAGCAGTACTTC. Translating it yields CASSYLGWEGDEQYF.

CDR3 coding DNA: TGCGCCAGCAGCCACGGAATCCGGGACAGGTGGCCCCAGCATTTT. It translates to CASSHGIRDRWPQHF. The chain is built from TRBV4-1 and TRBJ1-5; 8 bases match TRBD1. From germline, CDR1 is MGHRA and CDR2 YSYEKL. There are 15 residues in the CDR3. V was clipped by 3 bases and J by 9 bases; unmatched bases: 10.

Only one count was recorded for this clone. V usage is TRBV11-1 and J usage is TRBJ2-3; 7 bases match TRBD1. The CDR3 spans 15 residues. Germline CDR1 reads SGHAT; CDR2 reads FQDESV (reference sequence). The trim removed 2 bases at V and 5 bases at J, leaving 7 bases unmatched. The CDR3 is CASSLRDSGGDTQYF. In DNA, the CDR3 is TGTGCCAGCAGCTTACGGGACAGCGGAGGAGATACGCAGTATTTT.

The gene calls are TRBV7-2 and TRBJ2-7; no reliable D call. The V and J ends lost 1 base and 2 bases respectively, with 9 bases between them. The CDR3 length is 14 residues. Germline V gene lookup returns CDR1 SGHTA and CDR2 FQGNSA. In nucleotides, the CDR3 is TGTGCCAGCAGCTTAGAACATACCGCCTACGAGCAGTACTTC. Amino acids: CASSLEHTAYEQYF.

The rearrangement links TRBV7-2 to TRBJ1-6, with 7 bases identical to TRBD1. Germline values: CDR1 SGHTA, CDR2 FQGNSA. Trimming cost V 4 bases and J 7 bases; bases outside gene matches: 1. This CDR3 has 13 amino acids. The CDR3 protein is CASSSTGNSPLHF. Written as DNA, the CDR3 is TGTGCCAGCAGCTCGACAGGGAATTCACCCCTCCACTTT. Full variable domain (rest looked up from reference TRBV7-2 and TRBJ1-6): GAGVSQSPSNKVTEKGKDVELRCDPISGHTALYWYRQSLGQGLEFLIYFQGNSAPDKSGLPSDRFSAERTGGSVSTLTIQRTQQEDSAVYLCASSSTGNSPLHFGNGTRLTVT.

The CDR3 DNA reads TGTGCCAGCAGTTTCGGGACGGGAGTTTATGGCTACACCTTC. This translates into CASSFGTGVYGYTF. The chain links TRBV28 to TRBJ1-2, with D possibly being TRBD1 (5 bases). The CDR3 contains 14 residues. Germline assignment: CDR1 MDHEN and CDR2 SYDVKM. V gave up 3 bases and J gave up 5 bases, with 13 bases separating them.

V is TRBV7-2 and J is TRBJ1-3; TRBD1 matches at 8 bases. The CDR3 is 13 amino acids. Per the germline V gene, CDR1 is SGHTA and CDR2 is FQGNSA. Unmatched junction bases numbered 2, after V lost 2 bases and J lost 8 bases. This chain's CDR3 is CASSLQGADTIYF. CDR3 coding DNA: TGTGCCAGCAGCTTACAGGGGGCAGACACCATATATTTT.

This rearrangement joins TRBV27 to TRBJ2-1, with TRBD2 identical over 12 bases. The CDR3 contains 15 residues. The germline gives CDR1 MNHEY, CDR2 SMNVEV (reference sequence). The J segment lost 9 bases and the V segment lost 5 bases, leaving 8 bases of the junction unmatched. CDR3 coding DNA: TGTGCCAGCAGTCCGACTAGCGGGAGATACGGTGAGCAGTTCTTC. Its protein is CASSPTSGRYGEQFF.

This rearrangement joins TRBV18 to TRBJ1-1, with D tentatively TRBD1 (5 bases). The CDR3 is 15 amino acids. V was clipped by 3 bases and J by 4 bases, with 15 bases between them. Germline V CDR1 and CDR2: KGHSH, LQKENI. The CDR3 DNA sequence: TGTGCCAGCTCACCGGGTGCAGGGATGGGCACTGAAGCTTTCTTT. Encoded protein: CASSPGAGMGTEAFF.

This chain connects TRBV6-5 to TRBJ2-1; 13 bases match TRBD2. The CDR3 covers 15 residues. Germline assignment: CDR1 MNHEY and CDR2 SVGAGI. Losses at the gene ends were 8 bases for V and 7 bases for J; bases not matched to a gene: 8. CDR3 DNA: TGTGCCAGCGGACTTGGGACTAGCGGGGTAAATGAGCAGTTCTTC. The encoded protein is CASGLGTSGVNEQFF.

The V call is TRBV5-1, the J call TRBJ2-1; tentatively, D is TRBD2 (6 bases). The length of the CDR3 is 13 residues. The ends were cut back, 0 bases at V and 9 bases at J, with 10 bases in the middle. CDR1 is SGHRS and CDR2 is YFSETQ in the germline V gene. The CDR3 bases are TGCGCCAGCAGCTTGGTAGCGGAGGGTGAGCAGTTCTTC. This encodes CASSLVAEGEQFF. The full variable domain, in which reference TRBV5-1 and TRBJ2-1 provide the parts outside the CDR3, is KAGVTQTPRYLIKTRGQQVTLSCSPISGHRSVSWYQQTPGQGLQFLFEYFSETQRNKGNFPGRFSGRQFSNSRSEMNVSTLELGDSALYLCASSLVAEGEQFFGPGTRLTVL.

The chain has TRBV20-1 and TRBJ1-1; D is ambiguous. The V end was cut by 3 bases, the J end by 3 bases, with 11 bases between. CDR1 is DFQATT and CDR2 is SNEGSKA in the germline V gene (reference sequence). CDR3 length equals 13 residues. The CDR3 protein is CSASWGSDTEAFF. For the CDR3, the DNA is TGCAGTGCTAGTTGGGGTTCGGACACTGAAGCTTTCTTT.

V usage is TRBV6-2 or TRBV6-3 and J usage is TRBJ1-5; D remains ambiguous. Looked up from germline, CDR1 is MNHEY and CDR2 is SVGEGT. The CDR3 loop spans 12 amino acids. The ends were cut back, 5 bases at V and 3 bases at J, with 5 bases in the middle. CDR3 DNA: TGTGCCAGCAGTACCGCCAATCAGCCCCAGCATTTT. This codes for CASSTANQPQHF.

The rearrangement joins TRBV4-3 to TRBJ1-6; no clear D gene. Deletions cut 2 bases from V and 9 bases from J, with 20 bases between. CDR1 LGHNA and CDR2 YSLEER come from the germline V gene. The CDR3 length is 17 residues. The DNA of the CDR3 is TGCGCCAGCAGCCAAAGGTCCGGGCCCCTCCTTGGTTCACCCCTCCACTTT. The encoded protein is CASSQRSGPLLGSPLHF.

V and J are TRBV5-6 and TRBJ1-2, with D possibly matching TRBD1 (6 bases). This CDR3 contains 13 residues. CDR1 and CDR2 (germline): SGHDT, YYEEEE. V lost 2 bases and J 6 bases, leaving 11 bases between the germline ends. The CDR3 sequence: CASSFTGRDGYTF. DNA of the CDR3: TGTGCCAGCAGCTTCACAGGGAGGGATGGCTACACCTTC.

As to this clone: The junction shows a germline mismatch at one end, possibly a read error. The chain carries TRBV6-1 and TRBJ1-3; D unclear. The CDR3 has 15 amino acids. CDR1 is MNHNS, CDR2 SASEGT, per germline. DNA for the CDR3: TGTGCCAGCATTGAAGGAATTCACTCTGGAAACACCATATATTTT. It is translated as CASIEGIHSGNTIYF.

This chain uses TRBV7-9 with TRBJ1-2; TRBD1 might be the D (6 bases). Germline V CDR1 and CDR2: SEHNR, FQNEAQ (reference sequence). V lost 3 bases, J lost 4 bases, and 12 bases lay in between. The CDR3 length is 14 residues. Here the CDR3 reads CASSFSWDTYGYTF. The CDR3 nucleotides read TGTGCCAGCAGCTTCTCCTGGGACACCTATGGCTACACCTTC.

The CDR3 DNA reads TGTGCCAGTAGTATCCAGGGCGGGGGCAATGAGCAGTTCTTC. Amino acids: CASSIQGGGNEQFF. The chain links TRBV19 to TRBJ2-1; TRBD2 matches 7 bases. The trim removed 3 bases at V and 6 bases at J, leaving 5 bases unmatched. Germline V lookup: CDR1 LNHDA, CDR2 SQIVND (reference sequence). CDR3 size: 14 residues.

The rearrangement links TRBV5-1 to TRBJ2-3, with D perhaps TRBD2 (5 bases). Germline loops: CDR1 SGHRS, CDR2 YFSETQ. Trimming took 3 bases from V and 1 from J, leaving 9 bases between them. The CDR3 has 14 amino acids. CDR3 DNA: TGCGCCAGCAGCTGGGCCGGGGGCACAGATACGCAGTATTTT. It encodes CASSWAGGTDTQYF.